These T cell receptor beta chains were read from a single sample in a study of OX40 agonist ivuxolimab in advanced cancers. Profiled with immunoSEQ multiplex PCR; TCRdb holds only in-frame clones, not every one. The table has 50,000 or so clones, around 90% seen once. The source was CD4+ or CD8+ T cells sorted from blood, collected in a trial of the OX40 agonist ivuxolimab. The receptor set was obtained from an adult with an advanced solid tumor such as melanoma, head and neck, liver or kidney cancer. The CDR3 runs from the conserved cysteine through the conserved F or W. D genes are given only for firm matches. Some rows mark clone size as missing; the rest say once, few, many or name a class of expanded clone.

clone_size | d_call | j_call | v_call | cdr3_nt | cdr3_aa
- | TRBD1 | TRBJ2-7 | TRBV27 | TGTGCCACCCAGGGGGCCCACTACGAGCAGTACTTC | CATQGAHYEQYF
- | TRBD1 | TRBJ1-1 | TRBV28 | TGTGCCAGCAGTCCTACAGGGGCCCTGAACACTGAAGCTTTCTTT | CASSPTGALNTEAFF
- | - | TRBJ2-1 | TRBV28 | TGTGCCAGCAGTTTATGGGAGAGTATGGGCGGGCAGTACAATGAGCAGTTCTTC | CASSLWESMGGQYNEQFF
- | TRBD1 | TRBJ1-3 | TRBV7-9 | TGTGCCAGCAGTTTACAGGGGGCTCGAAACACCATATATTTT | CASSLQGARNTIYF
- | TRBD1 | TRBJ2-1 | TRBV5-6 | TGTGCCAGCAGCTTGCAACAGGGGGCTTTCTCCTACAATGAGCAGTTCTTC | CASSLQQGAFSYNEQFF
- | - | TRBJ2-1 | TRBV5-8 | TGTGCCAGCAGCTTGTGGGTCAATGAGCAGTTCTTC | CASSLWVNEQFF
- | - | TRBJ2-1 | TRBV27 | TGTGCCAGCACAAGCGGAGGGTGGCGGTTCTTC | CASTSGGWRFF
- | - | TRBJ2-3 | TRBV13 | TGTGCCAGCAGCCTCCCGGAAGGGCGGGACACAGATACGCAGTATTTT | CASSLPEGRDTDTQYF
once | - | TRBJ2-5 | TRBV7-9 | TGTGCCAGCAGCCGACGGACCGAATCTCAAGAGACCCAGTACTTC | CASSRRTESQETQYF
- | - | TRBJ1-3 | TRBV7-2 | TGTGCCAGCAGCTTAGCGTCGGGCAGCTCTGGAAACACCATATATTTT | CASSLASGSSGNTIYF
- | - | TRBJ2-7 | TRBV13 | TGTGCCAGCAGCTCCGCGGGATTAGCTTCCTACGAGCAGTACTTC | CASSSAGLASYEQYF
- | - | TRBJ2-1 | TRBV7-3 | TGTGCCAGCAGCTCGGACATCATGGGAGAGCAGTTCTTC | CASSSDIMGEQFF
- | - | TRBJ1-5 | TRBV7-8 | TGTGCCAGCAGCGCCCCCCTTGTTAGCAATCAGCCCCAGCATTTT | CASSAPLVSNQPQHF
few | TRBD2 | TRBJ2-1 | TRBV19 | TGTGCCAGTAGTATGGCTAGCGGGAGATACAATGAGCAGTTCTTC | CASSMASGRYNEQFF
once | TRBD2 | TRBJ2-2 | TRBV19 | TGTGCCAGTAGTCCTGGCCGGACTAGCGGGGGACACACCGGGGAGCTGTTTTTT | CASSPGRTSGGHTGELFF
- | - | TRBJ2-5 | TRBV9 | TGTGCCAGCAGCCCCATTGGGCGAATCCAAGAGACCCAGTACTTC | CASSPIGRIQETQYF
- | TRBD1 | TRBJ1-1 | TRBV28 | TGTGCCAGCAGCTTGACAGGGGAGAACACTGAAGCTTTCTTT | CASSLTGENTEAFF
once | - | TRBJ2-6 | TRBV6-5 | TGTGCCAGCAGTTTTGAACAGCCCTCTGGGGCCAACGTCCTGACTTTC | CASSFEQPSGANVLTF
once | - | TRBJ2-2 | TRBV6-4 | TGTGCCAGCAGTGCCGCAGGAAACACCGGGGAGCTGTTTTTT | CASSAAGNTGELFF
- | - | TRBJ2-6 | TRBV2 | TGTGCCAGCAGTATGGACCAAGAGGGCTCTGGGGCCAACGTCCTGACTTTC | CASSMDQEGSGANVLTF
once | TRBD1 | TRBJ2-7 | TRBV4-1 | TGCGCCAGCAGCCAAGAGGACAGGGGTGGGCACGAGCAGTACTTC | CASSQEDRGGHEQYF
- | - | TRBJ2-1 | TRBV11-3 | TGTGCCAGCAGCCGGGGAGTTTCGGATGAGCAGTTCTTC | CASSRGVSDEQFF
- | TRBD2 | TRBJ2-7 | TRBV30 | TGTGCCGGAACTGGCGGGAGGGCCTACGAGCAGTACTTC | CAGTGGRAYEQYF
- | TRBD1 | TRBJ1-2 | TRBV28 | TGTGCCAGCAGTACAGGGGCTGGTGGCTACACCTTC | CASSTGAGGYTF
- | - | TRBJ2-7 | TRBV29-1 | TGCAGCGTTGTCCCCCCCAGCTCCTACGAGCAGTACTTC | CSVVPPSSYEQYF
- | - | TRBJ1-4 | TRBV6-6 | TGTGCCAGCAGTTCGCCTTTGACGGGGACTAATGAAAAACTGTTTTTT | CASSSPLTGTNEKLFF
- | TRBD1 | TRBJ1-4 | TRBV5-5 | TGTGCCAGCAGCTTAGGACAGGGACTTAATGAAAAACTGTTTTTT | CASSLGQGLNEKLFF
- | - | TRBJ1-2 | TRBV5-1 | TGCGCCAGCAGCGCCTTAAACTATGGCTACACCTTC | CASSALNYGYTF
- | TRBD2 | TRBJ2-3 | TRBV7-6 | TGTGCCAGCAGCTTAGTAGGGGGACTAGCGCCAGATACGCAGTATTTT | CASSLVGGLAPDTQYF
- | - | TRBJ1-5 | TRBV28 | TGTGCCAGCCACCGGGCCGAATTTAGCAATCAGCCCCAGCATTTT | CASHRAEFSNQPQHF
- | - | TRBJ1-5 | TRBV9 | TGTGCCAGCAGCCCAAAGTATAGCAATCAGCCCCAGCATTTT | CASSPKYSNQPQHF
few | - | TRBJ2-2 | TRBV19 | TGTGCCAGTAGTTACAGGGTCGCCGGGGAGCTGTTTTTT | CASSYRVAGELFF
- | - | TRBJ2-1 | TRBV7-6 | TGTGCCAGCAGCCCCGCCGGGGGTGCCCACAATGAGCAGTTCTTC | CASSPAGGAHNEQFF
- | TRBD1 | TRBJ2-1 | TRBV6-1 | TGTGCCAGCAGTGTAGGGGGCATGTGGGATGAGCAGTTCTTC | CASSVGGMWDEQFF
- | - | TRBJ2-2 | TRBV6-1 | TGTGCCGGGTACAGGGATCACACCGGGGAGCTGTTTTTT | CAGYRDHTGELFF